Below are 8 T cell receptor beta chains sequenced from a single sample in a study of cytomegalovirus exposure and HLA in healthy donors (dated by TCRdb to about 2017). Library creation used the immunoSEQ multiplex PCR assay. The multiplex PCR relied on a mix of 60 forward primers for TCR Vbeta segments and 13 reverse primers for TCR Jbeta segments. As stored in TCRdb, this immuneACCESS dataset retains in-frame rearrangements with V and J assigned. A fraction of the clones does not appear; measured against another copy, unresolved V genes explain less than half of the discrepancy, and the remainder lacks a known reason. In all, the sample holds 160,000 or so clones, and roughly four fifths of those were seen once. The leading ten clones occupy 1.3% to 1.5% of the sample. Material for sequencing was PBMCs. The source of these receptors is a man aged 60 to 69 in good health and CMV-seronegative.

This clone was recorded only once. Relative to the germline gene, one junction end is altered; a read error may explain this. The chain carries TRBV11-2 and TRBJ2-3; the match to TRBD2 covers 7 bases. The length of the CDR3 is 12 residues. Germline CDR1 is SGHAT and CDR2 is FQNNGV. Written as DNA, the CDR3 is TGTGCCAGCAGCTTGATTGGGACTATTCTCCAATTT. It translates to CASSLIGTILQF.

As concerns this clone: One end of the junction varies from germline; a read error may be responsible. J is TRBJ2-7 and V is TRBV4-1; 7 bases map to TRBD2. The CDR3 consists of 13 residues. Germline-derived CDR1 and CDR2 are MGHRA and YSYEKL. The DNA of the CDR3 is TGCGCCAGCAGCCAAGGGGTAATGGGGAGGGTACAGTTC. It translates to CASSQGVMGRVQF.

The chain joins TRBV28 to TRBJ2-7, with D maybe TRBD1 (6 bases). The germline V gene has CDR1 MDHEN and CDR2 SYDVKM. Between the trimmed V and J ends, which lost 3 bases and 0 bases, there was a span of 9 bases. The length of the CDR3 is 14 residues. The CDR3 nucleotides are TGTGCCAGCAGTTTGACAGGTAGCTCCTACGAGCAGTACTTC. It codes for CASSLTGSSYEQYF.

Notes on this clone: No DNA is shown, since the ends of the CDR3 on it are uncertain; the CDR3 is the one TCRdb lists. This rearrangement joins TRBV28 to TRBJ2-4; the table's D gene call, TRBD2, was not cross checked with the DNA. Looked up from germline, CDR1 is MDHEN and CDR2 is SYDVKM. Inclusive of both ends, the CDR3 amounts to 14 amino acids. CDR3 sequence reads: CASSTSGLGNIQYF.

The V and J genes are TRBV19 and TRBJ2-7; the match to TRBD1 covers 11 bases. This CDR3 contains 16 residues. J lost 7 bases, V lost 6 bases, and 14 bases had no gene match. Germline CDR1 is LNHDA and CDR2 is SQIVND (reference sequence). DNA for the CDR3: TGTGCCAGTAGCCGACTTACGGGACAGGGGGGGCGGGAGCAGTACTTC. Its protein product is CASSRLTGQGGREQYF.

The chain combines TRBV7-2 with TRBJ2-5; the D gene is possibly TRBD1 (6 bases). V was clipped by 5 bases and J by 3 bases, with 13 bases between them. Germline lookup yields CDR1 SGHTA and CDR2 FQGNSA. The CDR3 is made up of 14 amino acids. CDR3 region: CASSPLGAEETQYF. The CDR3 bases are TGTGCCAGCAGCCCCCTGGGGGCCGAAGAGACCCAGTACTTC.

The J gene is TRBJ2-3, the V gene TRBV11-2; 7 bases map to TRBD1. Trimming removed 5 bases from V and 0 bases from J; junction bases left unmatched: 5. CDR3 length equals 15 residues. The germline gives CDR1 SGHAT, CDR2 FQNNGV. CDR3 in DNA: TGTGCCAGCAGCGCACAACAGGGGAGCACAGATACGCAGTATTTT. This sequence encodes CASSAQQGSTDTQYF.

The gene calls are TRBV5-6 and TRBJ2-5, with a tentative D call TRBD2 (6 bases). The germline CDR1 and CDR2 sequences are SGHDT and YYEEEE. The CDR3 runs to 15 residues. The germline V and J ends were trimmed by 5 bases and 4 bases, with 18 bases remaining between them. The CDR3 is CASSGGIVRAETQYF. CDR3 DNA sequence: TGTGCCAGCAGTGGGGGGATCGTCCGGGCAGAGACCCAGTACTTC.